The 3 T cell receptor beta chains presented below share a single source sample, sequenced in a study of CD8+ T cells in alopecia areata. RNA was isolated and reverse transcribed to cDNA, the sequencing template. Only in-frame clones appear in the TCRdb table, and some are missing; sequencing was by immunoSEQ multiplex PCR. The sample holds roughly 120,000 clones, about 60% seen once. The sequenced material came from CD4+ T cells sorted from blood. These receptors originate from a human donor in good health.

This sequence joins TRBV10-3 and TRBJ1-2, with D possibly matching TRBD1 (6 bases). CDR1 and CDR2 from the germline V gene are ENHRY and SYGVKD. This CDR3 is built from 13 residues. Between the trimmed V and J ends, which lost 0 bases and 8 bases, there was a span of 10 bases. The CDR3 loop reads CAISESTGQGYTF. CDR3 DNA: TGTGCCATCAGTGAGTCGACAGGACAGGGCTACACCTTC.

The chain uses TRBV30 and TRBJ2-4, with D possibly TRBD1 on 6 matching bases. Deletions cut 3 bases from V and 8 bases from J, with 11 bases between. Looked up from germline, CDR1 is GTSNPN and CDR2 is SVGIG (reference sequence). This CDR3 spans 12 amino acids. The CDR3 loop is CAWSLRQDIQYF. Here the CDR3 DNA reads TGTGCCTGGAGCCTCCGACAGGACATTCAGTACTTC.

Only a few counts were recorded for this clone. V and J are TRBV11-2 and TRBJ2-7; TRBD2 matches 9 bases. The CDR3 is made up of 15 amino acids. Germline assignment: CDR1 SGHAT and CDR2 FQNNGV. V lost 5 bases and J lost 5; bases outside the gene matches: 10. CDR3 in amino acids: CASSRIAGAPHEQYF. CDR3 nucleotide sequence: TGTGCCAGCAGCCGCATAGCGGGGGCCCCTCACGAGCAGTACTTC.